Shown below are 32 T cell receptor beta chains from a single sample sequenced in a study of T cells after yellow fever vaccination. TCRdb used MiXCR to reprocess the 5' RACE reads, holding one entry per CDR3 protein. The sample includes 400,000 or so distinct CDR3 sequences, about 17% seen only once; the top ten take roughly a sixth. This specimen was PBMCs, taken before the yellow fever booster vaccination. The receptors here all came from a man aged 18 to 30 who received the YFV17D yellow fever vaccine.

The V gene is TRBV7-3, the J gene TRBJ2-5, with D possibly TRBD1 on 5 matching bases. V lost 6 bases, J lost 2 bases, and 13 bases lay in between. Germline V gene lookup returns CDR1 SGHTA and CDR2 FQGTGA. The CDR3 is made up of 14 amino acids. CDR3 sequence: CASSPGSPQETQYF. CDR3 DNA: TGTGCCAGCAGTCCAGGGTCCCCTCAAGAGACCCAGTACTTC.

This clonotype was seen a handful of times. At one end, the junction sequence differs from germline, possibly due to a read error. The V gene is TRBV10-3, the J gene TRBJ2-3, with TRBD2 matching over 7 bases. CDR3 length: 14 amino acids. CDR1 and CDR2 from the germline V gene are ENHRY and SYGVKD. This CDR3 reads CATQGRIGGDKQYF. The CDR3 bases are TGTGCCACCCAAGGGAGAATTGGGGGGGATAAGCAGTATTTT.

The J gene is TRBJ2-1, the V gene TRBV7-2, with TRBD2 matching 8 bases. The V and J ends lost 2 bases and 15 bases, in that order; junction bases with no gene match: 9. Germline values: CDR1 SGHTA, CDR2 FQGNSA. There are 13 residues in the CDR3. The CDR3 DNA sequence: TGTGCCAGCAGCTTAATCGAGCGGGGGACCCCGTTCTTC. As protein: CASSLIERGTPFF.

A few counts support this clonotype. The V and J genes are TRBV25-1 and TRBJ2-5; D may be TRBD1 (6 bases). This CDR3 has 14 residues. V shed 3 bases and J shed 4 bases, with 12 bases lying between them. Germline V gene lookup returns CDR1 MGHDK and CDR2 SYGVNS. CDR3 loop: CASSDNWGPETQYF. The CDR3 DNA follows: TGTGCCAGCAGTGACAATTGGGGGCCAGAGACCCAGTACTTC.

This chain joins TRBV4-2 and TRBJ2-3, with D hard to call. Between the trimmed V and J ends, which lost 0 bases and 2 bases, there was a span of 9 bases. The CDR3 length is 15 residues. The germline gives CDR1 LGHNA, CDR2 YNFKEQ. Here the CDR3 DNA reads TGTGCCAGCAGCCAAGATTCAGGAGACACAGATACGCAGTATTTT. Its translation is CASSQDSGDTDTQYF.

V and J are TRBV4-1 and TRBJ1-1; D is perhaps TRBD1 (6 bases). CDR3 length equals 14 residues. Germline V gene sequence: CDR1 MGHRA, CDR2 YSYEKL. V lost 3 bases and J lost 7, with 15 bases in between. The chain's CDR3 is CASSQGASVSEAFF. In DNA form, the CDR3 reads TGCGCCAGCAGCCAGGGGGCTAGTGTGAGTGAAGCTTTCTTT.

V gene TRBV12-3 or TRBV12-4 combines with J gene TRBJ1-1; no definite D call. V was cut by 5 bases and J by 5 bases, with 12 bases left in between. The CDR3 spans 13 residues. DNA of the CDR3: TGTGCCAGCAGTGAACTGCTGCGAACTGAAGCTTTCTTT. Protein product: CASSELLRTEAFF.

In its sample, this clonotype was seen a few times. The chain employs TRBV20-1 and TRBJ2-7; D perhaps matches TRBD1 (6 bases). The germline V and J ends were trimmed by 0 bases and 3 bases, with 12 bases remaining between them. Germline V gene sequence: CDR1 DFQATT, CDR2 SNEGSKA (reference sequence). This CDR3 contains 14 residues. The CDR3 DNA sequence: TGCAGTGCTAGAGACAGGGGAAATCTCTACGAGCAGTACGTC. The encoded protein is CSARDRGNLYEQYV.

This clonotype turned up a few times. The rearrangement links TRBV5-5 to TRBJ1-6, with no clear D. This CDR3 has 16 amino acids. Trimming shortened V by 6 bases and J by 3 bases, and 16 bases separated the two germline ends. Germline V CDR1 and CDR2: SGHKS, YYEKEE (reference sequence). The CDR3 DNA sequence: TGTGCCAGCAACCAAGTGCGGCGCAACTATAATTCACCCCTCCACTTT. Encoded protein: CASNQVRRNYNSPLHF.

This clonotype has a handful of counts. The chain links TRBV6-6 to TRBJ2-7; tentatively, D is TRBD1 (5 bases). The V end lost 6 bases, the J end lost 9 bases, and 24 bases lay between the germline ends. The CDR3 sequence is 15 residues long. Germline V lookup: CDR1 MNHNY, CDR2 SVGAGI (reference sequence). The CDR3 DNA is TGTGCCAGCAGAACCTATAAGGACACCCCCACCGGGCAGTACGTC. It specifies CASRTYKDTPTGQYV.

In its sample, this clonotype was seen a few times. This chain uses TRBV20-1 with TRBJ1-2; D call uncertain. Trimming shortened V by 6 bases and J by 3 bases, and 11 bases separated the two germline ends. Per the germline V gene, CDR1 is DFQATT and CDR2 is SNEGSKA (reference sequence). This CDR3 contains 12 residues. CDR3 residues: CSASKRDYGYTF. The CDR3 DNA is TGCAGTGCCTCAAAGAGGGACTATGGCTACACCTTC.

The rearrangement joins TRBV20-1 to TRBJ2-5, with D hard to call. The CDR3 has 13 residues. Germline loops: CDR1 DFQATT, CDR2 SNEGSKA (reference sequence). V was clipped by 6 bases and J by 5 bases, with 16 bases between them. CDR3 nucleotide sequence: TGCAGTGCGCCGATACCGAATTCGGAGACCCAGTACTTC. Translated: CSAPIPNSETQYF.

This clonotype was picked up a small number of times. The chain uses TRBV4-1 and TRBJ2-7; 8 bases fit TRBD1. The CDR3 is made up of 15 amino acids. Losses at the gene ends were 4 bases for V and 2 bases for J; bases not matched to a gene: 7. In germline, CDR1 is MGHRA, CDR2 YSYEKL. This chain's CDR3 is CASSPQGTGTYEQYF. CDR3 coding DNA: TGCGCCAGCAGCCCGCAAGGGACAGGAACCTACGAGCAGTACTTC.

The sample holds a few counts of this clonotype. J is TRBJ2-3 and V is TRBV10-1; D might be TRBD2 (6 bases). The CDR3 length is 14 residues. Trimming removed 6 bases from V and 4 bases from J, with 14 bases in between. Germline V gene lookup returns CDR1 WNHNN and CDR2 SYGVQD (reference sequence). The CDR3 spells CASREFCGADTQYF. CDR3 nucleotide sequence: TGCGCCAGCAGGGAATTCTGCGGGGCAGATACGCAGTATTTT.

This clonotype was found a few times. The chain employs TRBV20-1 and TRBJ2-1, with D perhaps TRBD1 (5 bases). Trimming stripped 3 bases from V and 9 bases from J, with 21 bases between. The CDR3 totals 15 residues. Germline CDR1 reads DFQATT; CDR2 reads SNEGSKA (reference sequence). The CDR3 here is CSARAGHGVPSEQFF. CDR3 DNA sequence: TGCAGTGCTAGGGCCGGACACGGAGTCCCTTCTGAGCAGTTCTTC.

The V call is TRBV30, the J call TRBJ2-3; no definite D call. The V gene lost 0 bases and the J gene lost 9 bases, with 4 bases spanning the gap. The germline V gene has CDR1 GTSNPN and CDR2 SVGIG (reference sequence). CDR3 length equals 10 residues. The CDR3 loop is CAWSVETQYF. The DNA for the CDR3 is TGTGCCTGGAGTGTTGAAACGCAGTATTTT.

The chain recombines TRBV7-8 with TRBJ2-2, with D possibly being TRBD1 (5 bases). Between the trimmed V and J ends, which lost 2 bases and 1 base, there was a span of 11 bases. This CDR3 is 16 amino acids long. Germline CDR1 is SGHVS and CDR2 is FQNEAQ. The CDR3 loop reads CASSLIQGWNTGELFF. The CDR3 DNA is TGTGCCAGCAGCTTAATTCAGGGATGGAACACCGGGGAGCTGTTTTTT.

The V gene is TRBV3-1, the J gene TRBJ2-1; 14 bases are shared with TRBD2. The CDR3 is made up of 22 amino acids. Germline CDR1 is LGHDT and CDR2 is YNNKEL (reference sequence). J was trimmed by 0 bases and V by 0 bases; bases with no gene match: 13. The CDR3 sequence: CASSQEIAGTSGGRSSYNEQFF. In nucleotides, the CDR3 is TGTGCCAGCAGCCAAGAGATTGCAGGGACTAGCGGGGGAAGGAGCTCCTACAATGAGCAGTTCTTC.

The gene calls are TRBV7-3 and TRBJ1-1; D is unclear. Trimming pared 5 bases from V and 5 bases from J, leaving 12 bases between. The germline CDR1 and CDR2 sequences are SGHTA and FQGTGA. The CDR3 is 13 amino acids. The DNA for the CDR3 is TGTGCCAGCAGCCAGTTAACGAGGACTGAAGCTTTCTTT. Its protein is CASSQLTRTEAFF. The full variable domain, completed using reference TRBV7-3 and TRBJ1-1, is GAGVSQTPSNKVTEKGKYVELRCDPISGHTALYWYRQSLGQGPEFLIYFQGTGAADDSGLPNDRFFAVRPEGSVSTLKIQRTERGDSAVYLCASSQLTRTEAFFGQGTRLTVV.

In this sample, this clonotype turned up a few times. The CDR3 region is CASSPDSASTDTQYF. In DNA, the CDR3 is TGTGCCAGCAGCCCCGACAGTGCTAGCACAGATACGCAGTATTTT. V gene TRBV5-5 combines with J gene TRBJ2-3, with D possibly TRBD1 on 5 matching bases. Germline CDR1 and CDR2: SGHKS and YYEKEE (reference sequence). Trimming removed 4 bases at V and 0 bases at J, with 12 bases between. This CDR3 is 15 amino acids long.

CDR3 protein: CASSDSAGEGETQYF. CDR3 in DNA: TGTGCCAGCAGTGACTCCGCAGGGGAAGGGGAGACCCAGTACTTC. V is TRBV6-4 and J is TRBJ2-5, with D possibly matching TRBD1 (6 bases). V gave up 0 bases and J gave up 5 bases, with 13 bases separating them. The CDR3 consists of 15 residues. Germline CDR1 reads MRHNA; CDR2 reads SNTAGT.

V gene TRBV7-6 combines with J gene TRBJ2-1; 11 bases align to TRBD1. Germline values: CDR1 SGHVS, CDR2 FNYEAQ. The CDR3 is 17 amino acids. Trimming removed 1 base from V and 4 bases from J; junction bases left unmatched: 6. CDR3 loop: CASSLEPGQGGYNEQFF. For the CDR3, the DNA is TGTGCCAGCAGCTTAGAACCGGGACAGGGGGGATACAATGAGCAGTTCTTC.

This clonotype was recorded a few times. The chain has TRBV20-1 and TRBJ2-3; 7 bases fit TRBD2. The trim removed 3 bases at V and 2 bases at J, leaving 11 bases unmatched. The CDR3 extends over 16 amino acids. Germline V gene data show CDR1 as DFQATT and CDR2 as SNEGSKA (reference sequence). The CDR3: CSASKPGLSYTDTQYF. The CDR3, as DNA: TGCAGTGCTAGCAAGCCGGGACTATCGTACACAGATACGCAGTATTTT.

This chain links TRBV4-1 with TRBJ1-5; 7 nucleotides line up with TRBD1. J lost 4 bases, V lost 3 bases, and 3 bases had no gene match. Germline CDR1 reads MGHRA; CDR2 reads YSYEKL. The CDR3 consists of 14 residues. CDR3 coding DNA: TGCGCCAGCAGCCAGGGACAGCTAAATCAGCCCCAGCATTTT. Its protein product is CASSQGQLNQPQHF.

This clonotype was seen more than once but under ten times. This chain uses TRBV13 with TRBJ2-1, with D unclear. The CDR3 loop spans 14 amino acids. Germline values: CDR1 PRHDT, CDR2 FYEKMQ (reference sequence). V lost 4 bases to trimming and J lost 11 bases, with 18 bases between them. The CDR3 nucleotides are TGTGCCAGCAGCTCGGGCCGGCCCGTAAGTCAGCAGTTCTTC. Translating it yields CASSSGRPVSQQFF.

This clonotype was detected only a few times. The rearrangement uses TRBV5-1 and TRBJ2-3, with D perhaps TRBD2 (6 bases). Germline V gene data show CDR1 as SGHRS and CDR2 as YFSETQ. The CDR3 is 15 residues long. V gave up 0 bases and J gave up 4 bases, with 12 bases separating them. Here the CDR3 DNA reads TGCGCCAGCAGCTTGGGAGAGGCTAGCGCAGATACGCAGTATTTT. This encodes CASSLGEASADTQYF.

This clonotype was counted a few times. The rearrangement joins TRBV2 to TRBJ2-1; D remains ambiguous. Trimming stripped 6 bases from V and 0 bases from J, with 6 bases between. This CDR3 region has 13 residues. Germline CDR1 is SNHLY and CDR2 is FYNNEI. CDR3 loop: CASRSSSYNEQFF. Here the CDR3 DNA reads TGTGCCAGCAGGAGTAGCTCCTACAATGAGCAGTTCTTC.

The rearrangement joins TRBV4-2 to TRBJ1-5, with D maybe TRBD1 (5 bases). The V and J ends lost 0 bases and 7 bases respectively, with 13 bases between them. The CDR3 has 15 residues. Germline loops: CDR1 LGHNA, CDR2 YNFKEQ. The CDR3 protein is CASSQEGTASQPQHF. DNA of the CDR3: TGTGCCAGCAGCCAAGAAGGGACCGCTAGCCAGCCCCAGCATTTT.

The gene calls are TRBV6-5 and TRBJ2-1; 16 bases are shared with TRBD2. Germline values: CDR1 MNHEY, CDR2 SVGAGI. The ends lost 10 bases at V and 8 bases at J; junction bases unmatched: 8. This CDR3 region has 15 residues. In DNA form, the CDR3 reads TGTGCCACCTACGGGACTAGCGGGGGGGCCTATGAGCAGTTCTTC. It encodes CATYGTSGGAYEQFF.

This clonotype turned up a few times. This chain links TRBV2 with TRBJ2-1; no firm D call. Trimming stripped 7 bases from V and 9 bases from J, with 16 bases between. Germline CDR1 reads SNHLY; CDR2 reads FYNNEI. The CDR3 has 13 residues. This chain's CDR3 is CASKRTSKGEQFF. The CDR3 nucleotides are TGTGCCAGCAAAAGGACCTCGAAGGGTGAGCAGTTCTTC.

This chain uses TRBV28 with TRBJ2-5; 7 nucleotides line up with TRBD2. In germline, CDR1 is MDHEN, CDR2 SYDVKM. The CDR3 contains 15 residues. With 3 bases clipped from V and 4 bases from J, the junction kept 8 bases outside the gene matches. CDR3 amino acids: CASSFSGPRGETQYF. The CDR3 DNA reads TGTGCCAGCAGTTTTAGCGGGCCCAGAGGAGAGACCCAGTACTTC.

This chain joins TRBV9 and TRBJ2-1; 10 bases are a match to TRBD2. V shed 0 bases, J shed 9 bases, and the junction held 6 bases outside the gene matches. CDR3 length: 15 residues. Per germline, CDR1 SGDLS and CDR2 YYNGEE. In nucleotides, the CDR3 is TGTGCCAGCAGCGTAGACCAGCGGGGGGGAAGTGAGCAGTTCTTC. Encoded protein: CASSVDQRGGSEQFF.